This TCR beta chain was identified in a study of neurological immune-mediated disorders (dated by TCRdb to about 2019). Turning to the overall study: The study compared peripheral blood TCR-beta repertoires of HTLV-I-associated myelopathy (HAM/TSP) patients, multiple sclerosis patients and healthy controls using UMI-based sequencing. Alongside PBMC samples, the set of approximately 100 TCR-beta libraries contained longitudinal samples, technical triplicates, and paired CD4+ and CD8+ T-cell subsets that had been sorted. Of the 68 subjects in the cohort, approximately 15 were HAM/TSP patients, roughly 35 were multiple sclerosis patients, and around 20 were healthy controls. What the authors observed across the whole study: Expanded clones from different subjects shared no identical CDR3 amino acid sequences, which suggests that TCR-beta repertoires were private in all groups. TCR clonal expansion was highest in HAM/TSP patients and lowest in MS patients, with MS patients falling below even healthy controls.

The healthy controls were volunteers from a blood bank in Maryland, USA. For unsorted PBMC libraries, 2 million PBMCs were used after storage in RNAlater at -80 degrees C until RNA extraction. Peripheral blood was subjected to Ficoll-Hypaque density gradient centrifugation to isolate PBMCs, which were then cryopreserved in liquid nitrogen. CDR1 and CDR2, per the germline V gene, are SGHTA and FQGNSA. The junction carries 7 bases between V and J, which are trimmed by 2 bases and 3 bases respectively. The CDR3 contains 13 residues, cysteine and phenylalanine counted. This entry keeps only the CDR3 DNA: 39 bases, framed from base 1. cDNA was synthesized by template-switch 5'RACE using a primer carrying a 10-nucleotide random unique molecular identifier by which each TCR transcript was tagged. Each sequencing run produced over 190 million TCR-beta sequences covering 15-18 subjects. The RNeasy kit was used for extraction of total RNA. Using the KAPA Real-time Library Amplification kit, TCR-beta VDJ regions were amplified with primers for the TCR constant region and the 5'RACE anchor. A first PCR added sample indexes and Illumina adaptors, and a second PCR then raised library yield. After Ampure bead purification, the roughly 650 bp TCR product was size-selected on a 2% E-gel SizeSelection system. Before pooling, libraries had their quality checked on a Bioanalyzer, their concentration measured with Qubit, and their quantity determined with the Kapa Library Quantification kit. Paired-end 2 x 150 bp sequencing of the libraries was performed on an Illumina HiSeq 2500. To increase sequence diversity, roughly 24-30% phiX was spiked into each library pool. The original methods were these. The UMI-based MiGEC pipeline processed quality-filtered reads and removed over 80% of raw TCR sequences during error correction. IMGT germline references were used for alignment of VDJ genes, and clonotypes were defined by a unique CDR3 amino acid sequence together with V-J genes. Clonal expansion, Shannon diversity, and CDR3 relatedness (CalcPairwiseDistances, ClusterSamples) were evaluated with VDJtools, and phylogenetic trees were built with CLCbio workbench. Using coefficient-of-variation modelling across technical triplicates, the study counted a clone as expanded if it had at least 8 unique UMIs. TCRdb reprocessed the public reads (quality trimming at Q25 with fastp, clone calling with MiXCR) and kept in-frame beta chains. All rows with the same CDR3 protein become a single entry with the most common DNA and genes. The V and J calls and clone size are TCRdb's, not the authors'. The sample table contains over 65,000 distinct CDR3 sequences; only one count was recorded for 9.4% of them. 1.7% of the sample is held by the ten biggest clonotypes.

This clonotype was counted ten times or more. There is no known antigen for this receptor. There are no base qualities to consult, and no much larger clone falls within one base. The clonotype was recovered from a man aged 50-59 years in good health. The specimen sequenced was PBMCs. The chain is assembled from TRBV7-2 and TRBJ2-5; the D gene remains uncertain. The CDR3 corresponds to CASSLFPKETQYF. In nucleotides, the sequence is TGTGCCAGCAGCTTATTCCCCAAAGAGACCCAGTACTTC.